A single sample is the source of the 26 T cell receptor beta chains below, sequenced in a study of blood T cells in healthy people across ages. Then a second PCR, running about 6 to 12 cycles, was carried out with a sample-barcoded 5' primer and a J-beta primer mix. Each CDR3 protein gets one entry after TCRdb re-called the 5' RACE reads with MiXCR. Counted here are nearly 800,000 distinct CDR3 sequences, roughly 25% occurring once; the ten biggest clones make up 3.7%. Separately, the same data were catalogued under a study of T cells of mothers and their children.

The sample taken for sequencing was blood. These receptors all stem from a boy younger than 18 in good health.

The chain joins TRBV10-3 to TRBJ2-7; D is perhaps TRBD1 (6 bases). The CDR3 runs 13 residues. Germline CDR1 reads ENHRY; CDR2 reads SYGVKD. Trimming removed 7 bases at V and 9 bases at J, with 19 bases between. The CDR3, as DNA: TGTGCCATCAACCCTGGGCCCCAGGACAGGCAGTACTTC. Translating gives CAINPGPQDRQYF.

This clonotype was detected a few times. The V call is TRBV4-1, the J call TRBJ1-1; D may be TRBD1 (6 bases). The ends were cut back, 4 bases at V and 0 bases at J, with 12 bases in the middle. The CDR3 extends over 15 amino acids. Per the germline V gene, CDR1 is MGHRA and CDR2 is YSYEKL. The CDR3, as DNA: TGCGCCAGCAGCCGCCCCGGGACATTGAACACTGAAGCTTTCTTT. Its protein product is CASSRPGTLNTEAFF.

Remarks on this clonotype: At one end the junction does not follow the germline gene, possibly because of a read error. The CDR3 coding sequence is TGTGCCAGCAGTGGACTGCTGACCGGGGAGCTGGTTTTT. Amino acids: CASSGLLTGELVF. The chain recombines TRBV12-3 or TRBV12-4 with TRBJ2-2; D possibly corresponds to TRBD2 (5 bases). The CDR3 runs 13 residues.

The chain uses TRBV20-1 and TRBJ2-5; the match to TRBD2 covers 13 bases. The CDR3 length is 15 residues. Unmatched junction bases numbered 9, after V lost 5 bases and J lost 6 bases. The germline V gene has CDR1 DFQATT and CDR2 SNEGSKA (reference sequence). CDR3 DNA: TGCAGTGCTGCCGGACTAGCGGGAGTGGCAAAGACCCAGTACTTC. Protein product: CSAAGLAGVAKTQYF.

J is TRBJ2-5 and V is TRBV28, with D possibly TRBD1 on 6 matching bases. Germline V gene sequence: CDR1 MDHEN, CDR2 SYDVKM. The length of the CDR3 is 14 residues. V gave up 1 base and J gave up 4 bases, with 10 bases separating them. CDR3 protein: CASSLFRGAETQYF. Written as DNA, the CDR3 is TGTGCCAGCAGTTTATTCAGGGGCGCAGAGACCCAGTACTTC.

This chain links TRBV24-1 with TRBJ2-2; possible D gene TRBD1, 6 bases. Trimming shortened V by 2 bases and J by 7 bases, and 7 bases separated the two germline ends. The CDR3 spans 13 residues. Germline CDR1 reads KGHDR; CDR2 reads SFDVKD. CDR3 sequence reads: CATSDSGHGELFF. CDR3 DNA: TGTGCCACCAGTGATTCGGGACACGGGGAGCTGTTTTTT.

The chain recombines TRBV6-4 with TRBJ1-5, with 8 bases fitting TRBD1. The CDR3 is made up of 14 amino acids. Trimming at V came to 7 bases and at J to 1 base, leaving 3 bases not matched to a gene. CDR1 and CDR2 (germline): MRHNA, SNTAGT. The DNA of the CDR3 is TGTGCCAGCACCAGGACAGGGAGCAATCAGCCCCAGCATTTT. Protein product: CASTRTGSNQPQHF.

The V gene is TRBV7-9, the J gene TRBJ2-7, with a possible D match to TRBD1 (5 bases). CDR1 and CDR2 from the germline V gene are SEHNR and FQNEAQ (reference sequence). Trimming left V 4 bases short and J 4 bases short, with 11 bases between. CDR3 size: 13 residues. The CDR3 spells CASSSGWRYEQYF. CDR3 DNA sequence: TGTGCCAGCAGCTCAGGGTGGCGGTACGAGCAGTACTTC.

This clonotype was observed a single time. V gene TRBV24-1 combines with J gene TRBJ2-5; 11 positions match TRBD1. TRBJ2-1 explains the end of the DNA better; the J call may be wrong. Germline loops: CDR1 KGHDR, CDR2 SFDVKD. The CDR3 has 15 residues. The CDR3 protein is CATSEAGQGDNEQFF. The DNA for the CDR3 is TGTGCCACCAGTGAAGCGGGACAGGGGGACAATGAGCAGTTCTTC.

This clonotype came up a few times. The chain combines TRBV28 with TRBJ2-5, with TRBD2 matching 10 bases. Matching the DNA end better, TRBJ2-1 makes the J call doubtful. Germline CDR1 and CDR2: MDHEN and SYDVKM. The CDR3 spans 14 residues. DNA for the CDR3: TGTGCCAGCAGGGGGACTAGCGCCTACAATGAGCAGTTCTTC. Residues: CASRGTSAYNEQFF.

This clonotype was counted between two and nine times. Relative to the germline gene, one junction end is altered; a read error may explain this. The chain recombines TRBV27 with TRBJ2-3; weak D call: TRBD2 (5 bases). Germline V gene sequence: CDR1 MNHEY, CDR2 SMNVEV (reference sequence). The CDR3 extends over 16 amino acids. In nucleotides, the CDR3 is TGTGCCAGCAGTTTACTGCCAGGAGCTAGCACAAATACGCAGTATTTT. This sequence encodes CASSLLPGASTNTQYF.

This clonotype came up many times. CDR3 sequence reads: CASSLTGGTYEQYF. DNA for the CDR3: TGCGCCAGCAGCCTAACAGGGGGTACCTACGAGCAGTACTTC. J is TRBJ2-7 and V is TRBV5-1; TRBD1 matches 8 bases. The CDR3 spans 14 residues. Trimming at V came to 4 bases and at J to 2 bases, leaving 5 bases not matched to a gene. The germline gives CDR1 SGHRS, CDR2 YFSETQ.

This clonotype was recorded a few times. The genes are TRBV25-1 and TRBJ2-7, with D uncertain. V was shortened by 6 bases and J by 6 bases, with 12 bases between the two germline ends. The germline V gene has CDR1 MGHDK and CDR2 SYGVNS. This CDR3 has 12 residues. CDR3 sequence (DNA): TGTGCCAGCAGGGCCTCGTGGGGCGAGCAGTACTTC. Protein product: CASRASWGEQYF.

This clonotype has just a few counts. This chain uses TRBV27 with TRBJ2-1; the D gene could be TRBD1 or TRBD2 (5 bases each). The ends were cut back, 4 bases at V and 5 bases at J, with 12 bases in the middle. This CDR3 is built from 14 residues. CDR1 MNHEY and CDR2 SMNVEV come from the germline V gene (reference sequence). In nucleotides, the CDR3 is TGTGCCAGCAGTTCGGGACGAGCTCACAATGAGCAGTTCTTC. Translating it yields CASSSGRAHNEQFF.

CDR3: CASSERGEIGPTGELFF. The CDR3 bases are TGTGCCAGCAGCGAGAGGGGGGAAATCGGACCCACCGGGGAGCTGTTTTTT. The chain joins TRBV9 to TRBJ2-2; D is tentatively TRBD1 or TRBD2 (6 bases each). V lost 3 bases and J 4 bases, leaving 19 bases between the germline ends. This CDR3 contains 17 residues. Germline CDR1 and CDR2: SGDLS and YYNGEE.

This chain joins TRBV12-3 or TRBV12-4 and TRBJ2-7, with 12 bases fitting TRBD2. This CDR3 has 12 residues. V lost 8 bases, J lost 12 bases, and 8 bases stayed unmatched. The CDR3 DNA reads as TGTGCCAGCCGGAGGACTAGCGGGACCTCGTACTTC. It specifies CASRRTSGTSYF.

The rearrangement uses TRBV9 and TRBJ2-7; TRBD2 agrees at 14 bases. The V segment lost 4 bases and the J segment 6 bases; nucleotides outside the gene matches: 6. CDR3 length equals 15 residues. Germline CDR1 SGDLS, CDR2 YYNGEE. CDR3 sequence: CASSSGLAGACEQYF. CDR3 DNA: TGTGCCAGCAGCTCGGGACTAGCGGGAGCCTGCGAGCAGTACTTC. The variable domain in full, with the rest retrieved from reference TRBV9 and TRBJ2-7, is DSGVTQTPKHLITATGQRVTLRCSPRSGDLSVYWYQQSLDQGLQFLIQYYNGEERAKGNILERFSAQQFPDLHSELNLSSLELGDSALYFCASSSGLAGACEQYFGPGTRLTVT.

As concerns this clonotype: At one of its ends the junction is not consistent with the germline gene, which may arise from a read error. The V and J genes are TRBV9 and TRBJ2-3; maybe TRBD2 (5 bases). The CDR3 spans 14 residues. Germline V gives CDR1 SGDLS, CDR2 YYNGEE. The CDR3 here is CASSVGGRPDTQYF. The CDR3 coding sequence is TGTGCCAGCAGCGTCGGAGGCCGCCCAGATACGCAATATTTT.

In this sample, this clonotype turned up a few times. The CDR3 here is CASSQLGQRNTEAFF. CDR3 bases: TGCGCCAGCAGCCAATTGGGACAGAGGAACACTGAAGCTTTCTTT. The chain uses TRBV4-3 and TRBJ1-1; 7 bases agree with TRBD1. CDR1 is LGHNA and CDR2 is YSLEER in the germline V gene. Trimming at V came to 2 bases and at J to 1 base, leaving 4 bases not matched to a gene. The CDR3 totals 15 residues.

This clonotype was seen a few times. This sequence joins TRBV28 and TRBJ1-2; the match to TRBD1 covers 9 bases. CDR3 size: 17 residues. Germline assignment: CDR1 MDHEN and CDR2 SYDVKM. V shed 3 bases and J 0 bases; nucleotides not matched to a gene: 8. This CDR3 is CASSFAGQGSPNYGYTF. The CDR3 coding sequence is TGTGCCAGCAGTTTTGCGGGACAGGGATCCCCTAACTATGGCTACACCTTC.

V gene TRBV27 combines with J gene TRBJ2-2, with 10 bases fitting TRBD1. After removal of 2 bases from V and 6 bases from J, the junction contained 6 bases not matched to a gene. The CDR3 loop spans 16 amino acids. Germline V gene lookup returns CDR1 MNHEY and CDR2 SMNVEV (reference sequence). Here the CDR3 DNA reads TGTGCCAGCAGTTTACCCGGGACAGGGGTACCCGGGGAGCTGTTTTTT. Amino acid sequence: CASSLPGTGVPGELFF.

This chain uses TRBV28 with TRBJ2-5; D is possibly TRBD1 (5 bases). The germline gives CDR1 MDHEN, CDR2 SYDVKM. This CDR3 has 15 residues. The V gene lost 5 bases and the J gene lost 3 bases, with 16 bases spanning the gap. CDR3 region: CASSPSSEGEETQYF. CDR3 bases: TGTGCCAGCAGTCCCTCCTCCGAAGGGGAAGAGACCCAGTACTTC.

V is TRBV20-1 and J is TRBJ1-4; 8 bases are shared with TRBD1. Per the germline V gene, CDR1 is DFQATT and CDR2 is SNEGSKA (reference sequence). With 2 bases clipped from V and 5 bases from J, the junction kept 16 bases outside the gene matches. CDR3 size: 18 residues. The CDR3 region has the DNA TGCAGTGCTAGACTATCGACAGGGGCCTTGGACCGGAATGAAAAACTGTTTTTT. Protein: CSARLSTGALDRNEKLFF.

The rearrangement uses TRBV7-2 and TRBJ1-2; no clear D gene. The CDR3 length is 16 residues. CDR1 and CDR2 from the germline V gene are SGHTA and FQGNSA. V was trimmed by 3 bases and J by 0 bases, leaving 14 bases between them. CDR3 sequence (DNA): TGTGCCAGCAGCTTGGGCAGCCAGGCCCCTAACTATGGCTACACCTTC. Amino acids: CASSLGSQAPNYGYTF.

This rearrangement joins TRBV6-5 to TRBJ1-2; D not resolved. CDR1 and CDR2 from the germline V gene are MNHEY and SVGAGI. The CDR3 has 12 amino acids. Trimming took 2 bases from V and 10 from J, leaving 11 bases between them. DNA of the CDR3: TGTGCCAGCAGTTACGGGCAGGCGGACTACACCTTC. It encodes CASSYGQADYTF.

This clonotype turned up a few times. The rearrangement joins TRBV10-3 to TRBJ2-3, with a weak D call TRBD2 (5 bases). The CDR3 length is 15 residues. Trimming took off 4 bases at V and 0 bases at J, with 11 bases between the two ends. Germline V CDR1 and CDR2: ENHRY, SYGVKD. Here the CDR3 DNA reads TGTGCCATCAGTGGCGGAGCGGCTAGCACAGATACGCAGTATTTT. Protein sequence: CAISGGAASTDTQYF.